These 9 T cell receptor beta chains originate from one sample sequenced in a study of blood T cell repertoires in COVID-19. Libraries were prepared by immunoSEQ multiplex PCR; TCRdb keeps only in-frame clonotypes and omits some of them. The sample lists about 150,000 clones, about 85% seen once, with over 0.55% in the top ten. The sequencing sample was made of peripheral blood. The receptors come from a man in his 60s with COVID-19, enrolled during active disease.

The CDR3 sequence: CASSLLYNSPLHF. CDR3 nucleotide sequence: TGTGCCAGCAGCTTGCTCTATAATTCACCCCTCCACTTT. This rearrangement joins TRBV5-6 to TRBJ1-6; D gene ambiguous. In germline, CDR1 is SGHDT, CDR2 YYEEEE. V was shortened by 1 base and J by 3 bases, with 2 bases between the two germline ends. CDR3 size: 13 residues.

The J gene is TRBJ2-3, the V gene TRBV4-2, with 10 bases matching TRBD2. V was pared by 0 bases and J by 1 base, with 7 bases of the junction left unmatched. Germline CDR1 and CDR2: LGHNA and YNFKEQ. This CDR3 has 18 amino acids. CDR3 bases: TGTGCCAGCAGCCAAGAACTAGCGGGACGGGCTGGCACAGATACGCAGTATTTT. Protein product: CASSQELAGRAGTDTQYF.

The chain recombines TRBV18 with TRBJ1-1; 9 bases are shared with TRBD1. This CDR3 spans 17 amino acids. CDR1 is KGHSH and CDR2 is LQKENI in the germline V gene. The V and J ends lost 4 bases and 0 bases, in that order; junction bases with no gene match: 9. The CDR3 DNA reads as TGTGCCAGCTCACAAGTAACAGGACAGGGGATGAACACTGAAGCTTTCTTT. It specifies CASSQVTGQGMNTEAFF.

The chain couples TRBV7-2 to TRBJ1-3; weak D call: TRBD1 (5 bases). The CDR3 spans 15 residues. Germline CDR1 reads SGHTA; CDR2 reads FQGNSA. V was shortened by 0 bases and J by 1 base, with 7 bases between the two germline ends. Here the CDR3 reads CASSLARGSGNTIYF. The CDR3 nucleotides are TGTGCCAGCAGCTTAGCGCGGGGGTCTGGAAACACCATATATTTT.

The chain joins TRBV6-5 to TRBJ2-1, with TRBD2 identical over 9 bases. The V gene end was trimmed by 6 bases and the J gene end by 7 bases; junction bases not matched to a gene: 10. The CDR3 consists of 15 residues. The germline gives CDR1 MNHEY, CDR2 SVGAGI. As DNA, the CDR3 is TGTGCCAGCAGGCTAGCGGGGCCCACGGGGAATGAGCAGTTCTTC. This sequence encodes CASRLAGPTGNEQFF.

This chain links TRBV2 with TRBJ1-2; TRBD1 agrees at 8 bases. Germline V gene lookup returns CDR1 SNHLY and CDR2 FYNNEI. V lost 6 bases and J lost 4; bases outside the gene matches: 4. CDR3 length: 13 amino acids. CDR3 amino acids: CASRAGGLYGYTF. The DNA of the CDR3 is TGTGCCAGCAGAGCAGGGGGCCTCTATGGCTACACCTTC.

The chain combines TRBV24-1 with TRBJ1-2; tentatively, D is TRBD1 (6 bases). CDR1 is KGHDR, CDR2 SFDVKD, per germline. The CDR3 is made up of 13 amino acids. Trimming stripped 2 bases from V and 8 bases from J, with 11 bases between. As DNA, the CDR3 is TGTGCCACCAGTGATTGGGCAGGGGACGGCTACACCTTC. This codes for CATSDWAGDGYTF.

The chain recombines TRBV11-2 with TRBJ2-7, with 10 bases fitting TRBD1. Germline loops: CDR1 SGHAT, CDR2 FQNNGV. V lost 2 bases and J lost 2; bases outside the gene matches: 6. The CDR3 covers 16 residues. CDR3 region: CASSLLPGQGTYEQYF. The CDR3 DNA sequence: TGTGCCAGCAGCTTACTTCCGGGACAGGGGACCTACGAGCAGTACTTC.

The rearrangement uses TRBV11-3 and TRBJ2-1, with 12 bases that match TRBD2. The CDR3 is 15 amino acids. J was trimmed by 9 bases and V by 1 base; bases with no gene match: 4. The germline V gene has CDR1 SGHNT and CDR2 YENEEA. The DNA of the CDR3 is TGTGCCAGCAGCTTAGGACTAGCGGGAGCCAGTGAGCAGTTCTTC. Encoded protein: CASSLGLAGASEQFF.